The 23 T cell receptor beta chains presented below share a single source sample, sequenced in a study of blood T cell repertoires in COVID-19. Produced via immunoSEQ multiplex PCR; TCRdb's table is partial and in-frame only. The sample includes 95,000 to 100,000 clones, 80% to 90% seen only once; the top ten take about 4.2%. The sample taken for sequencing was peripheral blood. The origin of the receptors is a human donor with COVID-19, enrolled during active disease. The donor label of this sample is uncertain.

CDR3: CASSQDSGSGNTIYF. DNA of the CDR3: TGTGCCAGCAGCCAAGACTCAGGGTCTGGAAACACCATATATTTT. This rearrangement joins TRBV3-1 (or the pseudogene TRBV3-2) to TRBJ1-3, with TRBD1 as a possible D gene (5 bases). The V and J ends lost 0 bases and 1 base respectively, with 7 bases between them. Per germline, CDR1 LGHDT and CDR2 YNNKEL (reference sequence). CDR3 length equals 15 residues.

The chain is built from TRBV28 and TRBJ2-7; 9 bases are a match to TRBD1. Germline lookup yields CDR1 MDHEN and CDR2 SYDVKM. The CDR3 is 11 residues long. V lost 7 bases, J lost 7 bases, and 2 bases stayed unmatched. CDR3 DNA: TGTGCCAGCAACAGGGGGCTTGAGCAGTACTTC. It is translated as CASNRGLEQYF. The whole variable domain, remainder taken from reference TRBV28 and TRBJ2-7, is DVKVTQSSRYLVKRTGEKVFLECVQDMDHENMFWYRQDPGLGLRLIYFSYDVKMKEKGDIPEGYSVSREKKERFSLILESASTNQTSMYLCASNRGLEQYFGPGTRLTVT.

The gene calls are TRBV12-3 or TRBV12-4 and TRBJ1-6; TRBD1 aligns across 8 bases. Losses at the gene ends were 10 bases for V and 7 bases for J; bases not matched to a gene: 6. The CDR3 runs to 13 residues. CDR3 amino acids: CATGGDWNSPLHF. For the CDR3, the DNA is TGTGCCACAGGGGGCGATTGGAATTCACCCCTCCACTTT.

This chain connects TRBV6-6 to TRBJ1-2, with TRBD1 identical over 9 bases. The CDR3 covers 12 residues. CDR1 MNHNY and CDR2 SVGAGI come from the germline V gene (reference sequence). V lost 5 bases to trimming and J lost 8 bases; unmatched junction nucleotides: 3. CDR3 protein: CASSRDRAGYTF. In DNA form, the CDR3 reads TGTGCCAGCAGTAGGGACAGGGCCGGCTACACCTTC.

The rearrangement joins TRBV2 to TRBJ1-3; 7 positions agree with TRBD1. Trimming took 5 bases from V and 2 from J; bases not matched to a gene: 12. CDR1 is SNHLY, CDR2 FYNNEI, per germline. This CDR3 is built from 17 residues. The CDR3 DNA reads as TGTGCCAGCAGTCCACCTGGGACAGCACAGGCTGGAAACACCATATATTTT. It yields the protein CASSPPGTAQAGNTIYF.

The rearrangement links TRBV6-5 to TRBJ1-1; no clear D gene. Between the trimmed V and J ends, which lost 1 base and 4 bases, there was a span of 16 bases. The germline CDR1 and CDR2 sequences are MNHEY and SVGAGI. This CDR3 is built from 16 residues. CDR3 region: CASSYFIGAAGTEAFF. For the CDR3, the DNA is TGTGCCAGCAGTTACTTCATCGGTGCGGCTGGCACTGAAGCTTTCTTT.

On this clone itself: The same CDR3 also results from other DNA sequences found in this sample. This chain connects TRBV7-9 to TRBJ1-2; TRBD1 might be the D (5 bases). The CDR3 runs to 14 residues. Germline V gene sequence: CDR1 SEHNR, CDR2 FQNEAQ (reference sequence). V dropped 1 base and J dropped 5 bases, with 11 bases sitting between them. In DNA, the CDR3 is TGTGCCAGCAGCTTAGTCACAGGAGGGTATGGCTACACCTTC. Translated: CASSLVTGGYGYTF.

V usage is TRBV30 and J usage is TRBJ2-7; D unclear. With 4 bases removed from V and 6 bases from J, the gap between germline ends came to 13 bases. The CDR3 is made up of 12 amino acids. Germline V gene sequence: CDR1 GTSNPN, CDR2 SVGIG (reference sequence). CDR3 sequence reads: CAWIDRGLEQYF. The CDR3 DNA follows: TGTGCCTGGATTGATCGTGGGCTCGAGCAGTACTTC.

The chain's CDR3 is CASSLGAGDTDTQYF. In DNA, the CDR3 is TGCGCCAGCAGCTTGGGGGCGGGGGACACAGATACGCAGTATTTT. V usage is TRBV5-1 and J usage is TRBJ2-3; 7 bases line up with TRBD2. The CDR3 has 15 amino acids. Germline V lookup: CDR1 SGHRS, CDR2 YFSETQ. The V segment lost 0 bases and the J segment 2 bases; nucleotides outside the gene matches: 3.

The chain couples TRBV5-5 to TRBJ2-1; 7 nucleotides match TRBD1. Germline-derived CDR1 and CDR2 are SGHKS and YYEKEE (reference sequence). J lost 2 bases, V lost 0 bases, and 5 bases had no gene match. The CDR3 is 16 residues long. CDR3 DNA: TGTGCCAGCAGCTTGGCGGGACAGCCTACCTACAATGAGCAGTTCTTC. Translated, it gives CASSLAGQPTYNEQFF.

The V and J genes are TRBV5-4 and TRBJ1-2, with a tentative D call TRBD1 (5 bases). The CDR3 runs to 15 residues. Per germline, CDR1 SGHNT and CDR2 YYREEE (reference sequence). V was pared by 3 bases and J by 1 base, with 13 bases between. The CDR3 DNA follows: TGTGCCAGCAGCTCCCTTTGGGGGGGTAACTATGGCTACACCTTC. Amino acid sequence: CASSSLWGGNYGYTF.

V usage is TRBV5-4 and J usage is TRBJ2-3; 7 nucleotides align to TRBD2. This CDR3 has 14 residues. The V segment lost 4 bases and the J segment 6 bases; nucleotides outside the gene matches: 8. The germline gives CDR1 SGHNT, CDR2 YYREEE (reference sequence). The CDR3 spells CASSPGLESDTQYF. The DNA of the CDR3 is TGTGCCAGCAGCCCCGGACTAGAGTCGGATACGCAGTATTTT.

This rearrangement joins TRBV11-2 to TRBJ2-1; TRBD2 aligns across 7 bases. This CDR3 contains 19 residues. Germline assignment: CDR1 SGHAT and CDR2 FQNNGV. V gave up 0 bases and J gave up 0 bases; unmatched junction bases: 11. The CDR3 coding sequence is TGTGCCAGCAGCTTAGATCATTGGGAGACGGGGGGCTCCTACAATGAGCAGTTCTTC. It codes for CASSLDHWETGGSYNEQFF. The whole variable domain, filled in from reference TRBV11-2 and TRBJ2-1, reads EAGVAQSPRYKIIEKRQSVAFWCNPISGHATLYWYQQILGQGPKLLIQFQNNGVVDDSQLPKDRFSAERLKGVDSTLKIQPAKLEDSAVYLCASSLDHWETGGSYNEQFFGPGTRLTVL.

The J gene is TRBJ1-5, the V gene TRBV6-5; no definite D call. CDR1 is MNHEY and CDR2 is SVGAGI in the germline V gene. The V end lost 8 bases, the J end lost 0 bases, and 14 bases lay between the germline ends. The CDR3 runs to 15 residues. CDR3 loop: CASSSGLISNQPQHF. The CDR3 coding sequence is TGTGCCAGCTCCTCAGGACTGATTAGCAATCAGCCCCAGCATTTT.

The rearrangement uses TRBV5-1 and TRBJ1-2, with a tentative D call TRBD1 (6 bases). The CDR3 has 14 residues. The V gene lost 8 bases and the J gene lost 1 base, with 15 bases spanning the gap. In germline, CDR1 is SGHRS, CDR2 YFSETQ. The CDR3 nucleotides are TGCGCCAGTACCGCCCGGACAGATAACTATGGCTACACCTTC. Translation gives CASTARTDNYGYTF.

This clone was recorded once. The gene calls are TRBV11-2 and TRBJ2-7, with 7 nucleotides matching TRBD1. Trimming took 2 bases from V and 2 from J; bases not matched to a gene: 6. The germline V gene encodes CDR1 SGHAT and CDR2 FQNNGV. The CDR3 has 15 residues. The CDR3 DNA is TGTGCCAGCAGCTTACAGGGGGAAGGGACCTACGAGCAGTACTTC. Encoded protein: CASSLQGEGTYEQYF.

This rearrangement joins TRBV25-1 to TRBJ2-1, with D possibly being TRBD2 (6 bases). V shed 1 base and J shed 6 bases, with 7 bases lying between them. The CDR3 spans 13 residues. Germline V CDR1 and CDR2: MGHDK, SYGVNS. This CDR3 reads CASSEWEANEQFF. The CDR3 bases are TGTGCCAGCAGTGAATGGGAGGCCAATGAGCAGTTCTTC.

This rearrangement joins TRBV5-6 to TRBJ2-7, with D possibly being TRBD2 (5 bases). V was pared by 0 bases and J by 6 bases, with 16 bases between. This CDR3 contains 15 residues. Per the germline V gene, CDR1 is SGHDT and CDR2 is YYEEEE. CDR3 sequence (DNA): TGTGCCAGCAGCTTGGTGCACGGAGGCTATAGCGAGCAGTACTTC. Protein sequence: CASSLVHGGYSEQYF.

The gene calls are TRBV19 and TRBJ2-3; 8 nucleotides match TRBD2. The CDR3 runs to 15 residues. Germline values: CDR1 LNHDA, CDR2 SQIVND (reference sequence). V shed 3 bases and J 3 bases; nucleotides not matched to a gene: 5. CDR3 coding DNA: TGTGCCAGTAGTATGGGATTAGCGGGAACAGATACGCAGTATTTT. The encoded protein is CASSMGLAGTDTQYF.

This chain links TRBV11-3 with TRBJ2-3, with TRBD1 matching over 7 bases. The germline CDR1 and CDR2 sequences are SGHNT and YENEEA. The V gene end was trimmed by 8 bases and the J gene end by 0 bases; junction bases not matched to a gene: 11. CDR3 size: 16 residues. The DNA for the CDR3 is TGTGCCAGCCCTCTCCGGGACAGCCTTAGCACAGATACGCAGTATTTT. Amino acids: CASPLRDSLSTDTQYF.

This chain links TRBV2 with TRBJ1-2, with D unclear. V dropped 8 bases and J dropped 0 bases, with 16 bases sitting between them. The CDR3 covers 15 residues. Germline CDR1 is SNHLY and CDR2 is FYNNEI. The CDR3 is CASYPPAGSNYGYTF. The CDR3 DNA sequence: TGTGCCAGCTACCCCCCCGCGGGTTCTAACTATGGCTACACCTTC. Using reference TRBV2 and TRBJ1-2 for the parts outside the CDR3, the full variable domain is EPEVTQTPSHQVTQMGQEVILRCVPISNHLYFYWYRQILGQKVEFLVSFYNNEISEKSEIFDDQFSVERPDGSNFTLKIRSTKLEDSAMYFCASYPPAGSNYGYTFGSGTRLTVV.

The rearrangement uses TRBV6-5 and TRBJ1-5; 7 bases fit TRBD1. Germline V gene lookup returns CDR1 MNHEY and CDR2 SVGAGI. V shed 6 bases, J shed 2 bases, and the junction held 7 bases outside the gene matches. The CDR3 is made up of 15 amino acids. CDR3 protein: CASSQTGLGNQPQHF. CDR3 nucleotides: TGTGCCAGCAGCCAGACAGGGCTCGGCAATCAGCCCCAGCATTTT.

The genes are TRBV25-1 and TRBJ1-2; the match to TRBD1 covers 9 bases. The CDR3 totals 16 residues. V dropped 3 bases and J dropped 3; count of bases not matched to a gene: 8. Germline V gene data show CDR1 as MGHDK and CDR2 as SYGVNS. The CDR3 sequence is CASSEPVGDRDYGYTF. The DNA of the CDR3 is TGTGCCAGCAGTGAGCCCGTCGGGGACAGGGACTATGGCTACACCTTC.